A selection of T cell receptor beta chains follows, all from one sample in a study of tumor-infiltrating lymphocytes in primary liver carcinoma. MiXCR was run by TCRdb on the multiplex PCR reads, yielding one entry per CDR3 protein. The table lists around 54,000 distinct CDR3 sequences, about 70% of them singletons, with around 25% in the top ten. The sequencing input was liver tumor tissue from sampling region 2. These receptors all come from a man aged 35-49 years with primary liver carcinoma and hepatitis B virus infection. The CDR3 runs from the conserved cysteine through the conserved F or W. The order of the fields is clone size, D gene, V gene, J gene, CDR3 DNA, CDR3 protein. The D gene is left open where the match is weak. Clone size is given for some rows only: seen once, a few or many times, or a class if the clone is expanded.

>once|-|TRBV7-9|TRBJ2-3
TGTGCCATCAGCTGGAGGGACGGACACACAGATACGCAGTATTTT
CAISWRDGHTDTQYF
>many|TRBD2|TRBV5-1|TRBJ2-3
TGCGCCAGCAGCCTAGCGGTGGGCACAGATACGCAGTATTTT
CASSLAVGTDTQYF
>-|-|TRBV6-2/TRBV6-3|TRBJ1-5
TGTGCCAGCAGTTCCTCGGGGTGGCAGCCCCAGCATTTT
CASSSSGWQPQHF
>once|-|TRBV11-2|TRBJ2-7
TGTACCATCAGCTTAGGAGCCGGGGCAGGTTACGAGCAGTACTTC
CTISLGAGAGYEQYF
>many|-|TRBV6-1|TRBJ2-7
TGTGCCGGGACTTATAGGGGGGCCACCTACGAGCAGTACTTC
CAGTYRGATYEQYF
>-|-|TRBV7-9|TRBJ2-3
TGTACCAGCAGCTTAGAACGGCAGCGTCTCTCTAGCACAGATACGCAGTATTTT
CTSSLERQRLSSTDTQYF
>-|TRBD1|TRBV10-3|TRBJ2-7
TGTGCCATTAGTGCCCTTCCCTCGGGACAGGGGTTCGGCGAACAGTACTTC
CAISALPSGQGFGEQYF
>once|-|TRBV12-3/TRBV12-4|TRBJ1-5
TGTGTCAGCAGTTTAGTAAGCAGCAATCAGCCCCAGCATTTC
CVSSLVSSNQPQHF
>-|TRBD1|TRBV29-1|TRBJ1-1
TGCAGCGTTGCCCTCCGGGACAGCAACACTGAAGCTTTCTTT
CSVALRDSNTEAFF
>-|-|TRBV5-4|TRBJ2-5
TGTGCCAGCAGCCCTTCTCTCCAGGACCAAGGGACCCAGTACTTC
CASSPSLQDQGTQYF
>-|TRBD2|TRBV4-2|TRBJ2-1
TGTGCCAGCAGCCAAGATGCGACGGGAGGGCACTACAGTGAGCTGTTCTTC
CASSQDATGGHYSELFF
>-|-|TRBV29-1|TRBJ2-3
TGCAGCGTCGTGACCGGGGGTGGCAACAATCAGCCCCAGTATTTT
CSVVTGGGNNQPQYF
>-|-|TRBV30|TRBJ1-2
TGTGCCTGGTCGGCGGGGAGCCGGGACTGTGGCTACACCTTC
CAWSAGSRDCGYTF
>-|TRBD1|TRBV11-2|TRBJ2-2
TGTGCCAGCAGCTTAGGGACAGGGGGCGACACCGTGGAGCTATTTTTT
CASSLGTGGDTVELFF
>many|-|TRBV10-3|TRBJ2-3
TGTGCCATCAGTGAAGACGCCACAGATACGCAGTATTTT
CAISEDATDTQYF
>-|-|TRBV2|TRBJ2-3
TGTGCCAGCACCCGGGTAGGGGATACGCAGTATTTT
CASTRVGDTQYF
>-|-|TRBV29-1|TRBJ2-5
TGCAGCTTTGGGCATGGTTTGGGAGAGACCCAGTACTTC
CSFGHGLGETQYF
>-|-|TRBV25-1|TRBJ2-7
TGCGCCAGCAGTGAATTGGCCGGGGGATATGAGCACTACTTC
CASSELAGGYEHYF
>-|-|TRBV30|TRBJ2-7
TGTGCCTGGAGTGCTGGGAGGAACTCCTACGAGCAGTACTTC
CAWSAGRNSYEQYF
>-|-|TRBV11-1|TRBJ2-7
TGTGCCAGCGGCTTCGACGGAGAGTTCTCCTACAAGCAGTACTTC
CASGFDGEFSYKQYF
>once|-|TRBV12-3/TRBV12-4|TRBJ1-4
TGTGCCAGCAGTCAAAAATCGGAACTGGGGAATGAAAAACTGTTTTTT
CASSQKSELGNEKLFF
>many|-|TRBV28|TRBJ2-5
TGTGCCAGCAGTGCATCCGGGACCCAAGAGACCCAGTACTTC
CASSASGTQETQYF